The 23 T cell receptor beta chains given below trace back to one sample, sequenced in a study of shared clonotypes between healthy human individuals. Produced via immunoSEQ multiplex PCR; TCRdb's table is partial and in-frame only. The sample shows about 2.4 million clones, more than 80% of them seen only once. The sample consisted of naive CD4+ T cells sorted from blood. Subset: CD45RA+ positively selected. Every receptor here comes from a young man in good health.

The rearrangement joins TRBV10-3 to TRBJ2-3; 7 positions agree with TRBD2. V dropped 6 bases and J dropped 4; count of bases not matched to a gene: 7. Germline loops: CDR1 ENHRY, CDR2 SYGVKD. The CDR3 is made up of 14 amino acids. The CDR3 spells CAIRDTRGADTQYF. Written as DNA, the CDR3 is TGTGCCATCAGGGACACCCGGGGGGCAGATACGCAGTATTTT.

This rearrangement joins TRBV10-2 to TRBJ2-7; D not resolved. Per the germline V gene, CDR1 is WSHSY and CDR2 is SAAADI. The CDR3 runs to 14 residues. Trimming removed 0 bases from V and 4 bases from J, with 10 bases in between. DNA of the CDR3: TGCGCCAGCAGTGAGTCCAGACGGGTATACGAGCAGTACTTC. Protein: CASSESRRVYEQYF.

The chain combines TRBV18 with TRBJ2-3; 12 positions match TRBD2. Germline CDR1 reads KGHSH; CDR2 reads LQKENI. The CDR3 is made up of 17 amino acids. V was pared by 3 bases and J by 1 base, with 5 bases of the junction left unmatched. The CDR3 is CASSPTSGGLGTDTQYF. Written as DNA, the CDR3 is TGTGCCAGCTCACCTACTAGCGGGGGGTTGGGCACAGATACGCAGTATTTT.

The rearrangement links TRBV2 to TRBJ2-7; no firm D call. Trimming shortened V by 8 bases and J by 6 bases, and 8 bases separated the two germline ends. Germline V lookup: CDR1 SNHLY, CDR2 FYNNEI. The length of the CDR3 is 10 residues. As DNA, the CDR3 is TGTGCCAGCGGTGGCGTCGAGCAGTACTTC. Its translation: CASGGVEQYF.

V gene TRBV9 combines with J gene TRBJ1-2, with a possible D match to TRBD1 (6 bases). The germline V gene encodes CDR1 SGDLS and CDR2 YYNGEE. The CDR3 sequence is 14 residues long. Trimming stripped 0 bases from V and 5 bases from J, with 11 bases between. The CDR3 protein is CASSVDLGAYGYTF. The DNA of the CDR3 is TGTGCCAGCAGCGTAGATTTGGGGGCTTATGGCTACACCTTC.

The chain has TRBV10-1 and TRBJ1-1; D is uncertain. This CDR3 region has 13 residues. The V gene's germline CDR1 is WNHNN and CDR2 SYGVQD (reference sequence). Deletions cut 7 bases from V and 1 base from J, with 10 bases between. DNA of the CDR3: TGCGCCAGCATGGTTAGGCCGAACACTGAAGCTTTCTTT. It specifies CASMVRPNTEAFF.

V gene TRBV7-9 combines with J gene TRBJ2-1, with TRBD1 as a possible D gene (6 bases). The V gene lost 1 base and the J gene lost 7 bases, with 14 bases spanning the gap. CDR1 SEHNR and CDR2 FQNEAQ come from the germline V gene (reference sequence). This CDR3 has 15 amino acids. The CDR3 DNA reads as TGTGCCAGCAGCTTAGGAGACAGGATAGGAAATGAGCAGTTCTTC. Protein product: CASSLGDRIGNEQFF.

CDR3 sequence (DNA): TGTGCCAGCAGGGACAGGGGAGATCAGCCCCAGCATTTT. It codes for CASRDRGDQPQHF. The chain couples TRBV6-5 to TRBJ1-5; 9 bases align to TRBD1. The CDR3 is 13 amino acids. The germline gives CDR1 MNHEY, CDR2 SVGAGI. V trimming: 6 bases; J trimming: 5 bases; junction bases outside the gene matches: 2.

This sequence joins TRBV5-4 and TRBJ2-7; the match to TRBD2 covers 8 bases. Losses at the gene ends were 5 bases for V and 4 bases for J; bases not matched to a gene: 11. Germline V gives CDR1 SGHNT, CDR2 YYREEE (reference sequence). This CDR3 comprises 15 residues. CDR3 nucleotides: TGTGCCAGCAGAAGGGATCGGCCGGGGGGGTACGAGCAGTACTTC. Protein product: CASRRDRPGGYEQYF. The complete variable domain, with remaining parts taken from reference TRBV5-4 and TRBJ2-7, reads ETGVTQSPTHLIKTRGQQVTLRCSSQSGHNTVSWYQQALGQGPQFIFQYYREEENGRGNFPPRFSGLQFPNYSSELNVNALELDDSALYLCASRRDRPGGYEQYFGPGTRLTVT.

The CDR3 sequence: CASSIETGTGGIGNQPQHF. DNA of the CDR3: TGTGCCAGTAGTATAGAAACCGGGACAGGGGGCATTGGCAATCAGCCCCAGCATTTT. This chain links TRBV19 with TRBJ1-5; 12 bases are a match to TRBD1. Unmatched junction bases numbered 8, after V lost 0 bases and J lost 2 bases. This CDR3 region has 19 residues. Germline-derived CDR1 and CDR2 are LNHDA and SQIVND (reference sequence).

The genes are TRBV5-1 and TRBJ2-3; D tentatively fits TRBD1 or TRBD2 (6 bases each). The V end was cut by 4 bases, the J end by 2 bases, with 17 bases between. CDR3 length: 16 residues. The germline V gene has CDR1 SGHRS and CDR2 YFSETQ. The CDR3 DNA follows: TGCGCCAGCAGCCATGGTAGGGGGGCCGACACAGATACGCAGTATTTT. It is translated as CASSHGRGADTDTQYF.

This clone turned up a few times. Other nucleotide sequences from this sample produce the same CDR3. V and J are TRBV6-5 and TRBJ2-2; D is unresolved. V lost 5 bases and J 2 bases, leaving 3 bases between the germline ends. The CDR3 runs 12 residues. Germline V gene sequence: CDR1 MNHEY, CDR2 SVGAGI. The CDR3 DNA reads TGTGCCAGCAGTCATAACACCGGGGAGCTGTTTTTT. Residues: CASSHNTGELFF.

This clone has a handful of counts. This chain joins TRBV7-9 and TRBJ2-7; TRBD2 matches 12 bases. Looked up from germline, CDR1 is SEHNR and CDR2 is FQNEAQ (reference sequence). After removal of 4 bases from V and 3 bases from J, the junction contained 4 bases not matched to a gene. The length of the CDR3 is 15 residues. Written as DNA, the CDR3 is TGTGCCAGCAGCTCCCGGACTAGCGGGATCTACGAGCAGTACTTC. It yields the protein CASSSRTSGIYEQYF.

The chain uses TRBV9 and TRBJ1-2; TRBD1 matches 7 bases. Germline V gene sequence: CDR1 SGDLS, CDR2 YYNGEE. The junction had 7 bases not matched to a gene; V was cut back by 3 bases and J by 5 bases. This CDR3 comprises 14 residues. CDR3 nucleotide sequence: TGTGCCAGCAGCGGGAGGGGGCACCATTATGGCTACACCTTC. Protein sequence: CASSGRGHHYGYTF.

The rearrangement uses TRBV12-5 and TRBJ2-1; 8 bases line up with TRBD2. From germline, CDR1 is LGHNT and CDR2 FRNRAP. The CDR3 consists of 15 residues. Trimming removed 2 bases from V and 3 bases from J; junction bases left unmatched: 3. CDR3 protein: CASGLFAGGYNEQFF. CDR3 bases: TGTGCTAGTGGTTTGTTTGCGGGGGGCTACAATGAGCAGTTCTTC.

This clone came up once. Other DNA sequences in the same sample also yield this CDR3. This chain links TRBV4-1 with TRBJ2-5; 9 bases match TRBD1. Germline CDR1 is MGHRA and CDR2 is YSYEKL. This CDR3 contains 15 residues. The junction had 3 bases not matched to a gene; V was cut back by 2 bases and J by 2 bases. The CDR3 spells CASSQTGTGQETQYF. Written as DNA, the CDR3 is TGCGCCAGCAGCCAAACCGGGACAGGGCAAGAGACCCAGTACTTC.

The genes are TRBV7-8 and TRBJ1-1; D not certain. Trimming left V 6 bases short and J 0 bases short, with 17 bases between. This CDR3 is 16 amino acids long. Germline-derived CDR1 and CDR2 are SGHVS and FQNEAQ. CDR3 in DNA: TGTGCCAGCAGTTTCAGCACCGACCGTTTGAACACTGAAGCTTTCTTT. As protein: CASSFSTDRLNTEAFF.

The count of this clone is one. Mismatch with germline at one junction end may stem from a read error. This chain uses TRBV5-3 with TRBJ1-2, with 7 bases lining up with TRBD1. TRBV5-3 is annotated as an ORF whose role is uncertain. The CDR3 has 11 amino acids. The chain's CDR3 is CARSSNRGLAF. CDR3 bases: TGTGCCAGAAGCTCGAACAGGGGACTTGCCTTC.

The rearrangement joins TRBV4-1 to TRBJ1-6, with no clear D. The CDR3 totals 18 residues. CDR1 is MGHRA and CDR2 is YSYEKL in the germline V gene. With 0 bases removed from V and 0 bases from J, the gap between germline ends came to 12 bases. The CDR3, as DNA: TGCGCCAGCAGCCAAGAGAGGTTACTTCCCTCCTATAATTCACCCCTCCACTTT. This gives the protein CASSQERLLPSYNSPLHF.

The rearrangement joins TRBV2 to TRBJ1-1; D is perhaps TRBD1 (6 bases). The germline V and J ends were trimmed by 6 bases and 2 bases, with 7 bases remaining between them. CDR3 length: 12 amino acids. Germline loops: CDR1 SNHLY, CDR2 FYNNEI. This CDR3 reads CASRDSNTEAFF. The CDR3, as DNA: TGTGCCAGCAGGGACAGTAACACTGAAGCTTTCTTT.

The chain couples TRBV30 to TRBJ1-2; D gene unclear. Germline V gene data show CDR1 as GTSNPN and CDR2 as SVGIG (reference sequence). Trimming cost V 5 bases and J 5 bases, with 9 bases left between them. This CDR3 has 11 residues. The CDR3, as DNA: TGTGCCTGGGCGGAAACTTATGGCTACACCTTC. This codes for CAWAETYGYTF.

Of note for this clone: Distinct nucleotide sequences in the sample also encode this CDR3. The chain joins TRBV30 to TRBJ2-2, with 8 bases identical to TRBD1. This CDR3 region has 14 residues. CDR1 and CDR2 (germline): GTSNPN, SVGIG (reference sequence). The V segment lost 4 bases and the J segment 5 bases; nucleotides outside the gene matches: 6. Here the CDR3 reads CAWKGQGGTGELFF. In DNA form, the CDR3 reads TGTGCCTGGAAAGGACAGGGCGGTACCGGGGAGCTGTTTTTT.

The CDR3 DNA is TGCGCCAGCAGCCAAATAGGGACTCCTGGCAATGAAAAACTGTTTTTT. This codes for CASSQIGTPGNEKLFF. The V and J genes are TRBV4-3 and TRBJ1-4; a possible D gene is TRBD1 (5 bases). This CDR3 comprises 16 residues. The germline V gene encodes CDR1 LGHNA and CDR2 YSLEER. Deletions cut 2 bases from V and 5 bases from J, with 15 bases between.